The 10 T cell receptor beta chains in this list originate from one sample, sequenced in a study of blood T cells in healthy people across ages. With a J-beta primer mix and a sample-barcoded 5' primer, a second PCR ran about 7 to 12 cycles. TCRdb called the 5' RACE reads again in MiXCR, with one record for every CDR3 protein. The sample lists about 780,000 distinct CDR3 sequences, under 30% occurring once. The data also belong to a second study, concerning T cells of mothers and their children.

Sequenced: blood. The receptors originated from a boy aged 5-17 years in good health.

The chain uses TRBV6-1 and TRBJ2-2, with TRBD1 identical over 8 bases. The CDR3 has 15 amino acids. CDR1 MNHNS and CDR2 SASEGT come from the germline V gene. V shed 6 bases, J shed 4 bases, and the junction held 7 bases outside the gene matches. The CDR3 nucleotides read TGTGCCAGCAGCCCCAGGGGGCGGAGCACCGGGGAGCTGTTTTTT. Protein: CASSPRGRSTGELFF.

The rearrangement joins TRBV6-5 to TRBJ1-6, with D uncertain. The CDR3 spans 15 residues. The germline V gene encodes CDR1 MNHEY and CDR2 SVGAGI. The ends were cut back, 0 bases at V and 6 bases at J, with 9 bases in the middle. The CDR3 DNA follows: TGTGCCAGCAGTTACTCCCGGGTTGTTAATTCACCCCTCCACTTT. Translated: CASSYSRVVNSPLHF.

The J gene is TRBJ2-5, the V gene TRBV7-6; no definite D call. The end of the DNA is better explained by TRBJ2-1, so the J call may be wrong. This CDR3 has 12 residues. Germline CDR1 SGHVS, CDR2 FNYEAQ. This CDR3 is CASSPGRVEQFF. The CDR3 coding sequence is TGTGCCAGCAGCCCCGGCCGGGTGGAGCAGTTCTTC.

In its sample, this clonotype was seen a few times. V and J are TRBV12-5 and TRBJ1-5; no clear D. Germline CDR1 and CDR2: LGHNT and FRNRAP. V lost 3 bases to trimming and J lost 0 bases, with 21 bases between them. The CDR3 contains 19 residues. CDR3 coding DNA: TGTGCTAGTGGTTTCGCCCCTTTTCGGGTTGCTAATAGCAATCAGCCCCAGCATTTT. It yields the protein CASGFAPFRVANSNQPQHF.

This clonotype was detected many times. This rearrangement joins TRBV7-8 to TRBJ2-5; TRBD1 aligns across 7 bases. The end of the DNA fits TRBJ2-7 better, so the J call may be wrong. The CDR3 runs to 15 residues. CDR1 and CDR2 from the germline V gene are SGHVS and FQNEAQ. The CDR3 protein is CASSLGPGQTYEQYF. CDR3 coding DNA: TGTGCCAGCAGCTTAGGTCCGGGACAGACCTACGAGCAGTACTTC.

The chain recombines TRBV3-1 with TRBJ1-4, with D maybe TRBD1 (6 bases). V was cut by 1 base and J by 7 bases, with 19 bases left in between. The CDR3 is 17 amino acids. Per germline, CDR1 LGHDT and CDR2 YNNKEL (reference sequence). CDR3 residues: CASSQGEASGEAEKLFF. The DNA of the CDR3 is TGTGCCAGCAGCCAAGGTGAGGCGTCAGGGGAGGCTGAAAAACTGTTTTTT.

The chain couples TRBV18 to TRBJ2-1; D may be TRBD1 or TRBD2 (5 bases each). Germline V gene lookup returns CDR1 KGHSH and CDR2 LQKENI. V was clipped by 3 bases and J by 6 bases, with 15 bases between them. This CDR3 has 15 residues. CDR3 loop: CASSPGRQGPNEQFF. For the CDR3, the DNA is TGTGCCAGCTCACCGGGACGCCAGGGACCCAATGAGCAGTTCTTC.

This rearrangement joins TRBV9 to TRBJ2-5; D might be TRBD2 (5 bases). Trimming cost V 0 bases and J 3 bases, with 15 bases left between them. Germline V gene sequence: CDR1 SGDLS, CDR2 YYNGEE. The CDR3 is 16 amino acids. CDR3: CASSVVPGMGEETQYF. The DNA for the CDR3 is TGTGCCAGCAGCGTAGTTCCGGGGATGGGAGAAGAGACCCAGTACTTC.

Of note for this clonotype: Germline and junction disagree at one end, which may indicate a read error. The rearrangement links TRBV27 to TRBJ1-5, with 11 bases matching TRBD1. The CDR3 totals 16 residues. Germline V gene lookup returns CDR1 MNHEY and CDR2 SMNVEV (reference sequence). The CDR3 is CASSPQGQGANQLQHF. Written as DNA, the CDR3 is TGTGCCAGCAGTCCGCAAGGACAGGGGGCTAATCAGCTCCAGCATTTT.

V and J are TRBV7-2 and TRBJ2-1; 14 positions agree with TRBD2. Germline V gene lookup returns CDR1 SGHTA and CDR2 FQGNSA. With V trimmed by 8 bases and J by 8 bases, 11 bases remained unmatched. The CDR3 is made up of 16 amino acids. The CDR3 nucleotides read TGTGCCAGCCGAAAGACTAGCGGGGGGGCTTTGGATGAGCAGTTCTTC. Its protein is CASRKTSGGALDEQFF.